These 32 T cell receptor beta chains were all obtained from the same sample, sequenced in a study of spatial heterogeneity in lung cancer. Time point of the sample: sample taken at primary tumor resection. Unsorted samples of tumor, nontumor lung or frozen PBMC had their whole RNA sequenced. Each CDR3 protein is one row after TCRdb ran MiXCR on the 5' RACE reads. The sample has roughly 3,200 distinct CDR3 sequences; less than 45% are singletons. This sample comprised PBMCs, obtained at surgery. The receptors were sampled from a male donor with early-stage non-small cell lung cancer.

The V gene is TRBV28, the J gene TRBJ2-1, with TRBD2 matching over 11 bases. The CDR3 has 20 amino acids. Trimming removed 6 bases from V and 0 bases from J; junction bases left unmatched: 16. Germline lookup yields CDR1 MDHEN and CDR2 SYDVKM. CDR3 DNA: TGTGCCAGCAGACCTCTCCTGCGGCTAGCGGGGGGCGGCTCCTACAATGAGCAGTTCTTC. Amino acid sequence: CASRPLLRLAGGGSYNEQFF.

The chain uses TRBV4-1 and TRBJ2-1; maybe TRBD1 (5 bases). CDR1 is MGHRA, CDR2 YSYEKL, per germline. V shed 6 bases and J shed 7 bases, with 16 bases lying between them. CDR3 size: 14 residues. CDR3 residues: CASRQTRGENEQFF. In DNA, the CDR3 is TGCGCCAGCAGGCAGACAAGGGGTGAAAATGAGCAGTTCTTC.

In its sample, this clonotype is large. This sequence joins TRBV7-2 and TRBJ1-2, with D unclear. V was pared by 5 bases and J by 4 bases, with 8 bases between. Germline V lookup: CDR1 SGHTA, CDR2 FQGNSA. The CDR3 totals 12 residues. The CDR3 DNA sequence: TGTGCCAGCAGCGGGTACATCTATGGCTACACCTTC. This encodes CASSGYIYGYTF.

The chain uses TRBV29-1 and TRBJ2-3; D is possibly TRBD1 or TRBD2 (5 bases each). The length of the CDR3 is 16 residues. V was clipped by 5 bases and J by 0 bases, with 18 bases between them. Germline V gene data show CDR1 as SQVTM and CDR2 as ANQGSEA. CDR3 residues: CSVLRDGPYSTDTQYF. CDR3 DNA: TGCAGCGTTCTTCGGGACGGCCCTTATAGCACAGATACGCAGTATTTT.

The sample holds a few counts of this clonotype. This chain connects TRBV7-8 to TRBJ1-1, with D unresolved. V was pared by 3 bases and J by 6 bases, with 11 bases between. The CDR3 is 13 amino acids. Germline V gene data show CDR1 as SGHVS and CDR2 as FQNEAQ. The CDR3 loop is CASSFGFSAEAFF. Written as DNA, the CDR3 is TGTGCCAGCAGCTTTGGCTTCTCGGCTGAAGCTTTCTTT.

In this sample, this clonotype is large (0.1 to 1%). This CDR3 reads CASSQRVHVWGLIANTGELFF. The CDR3 DNA is TGTGCCAGCAGCCAGAGGGTCCACGTGTGGGGGTTAATCGCGAACACCGGGGAGCTGTTTTTT. The chain couples TRBV3-1 to TRBJ2-2, with D perhaps matching TRBD1 or TRBD2 (5 bases each). In germline, CDR1 is LGHDT, CDR2 YNNKEL (reference sequence). CDR3 size: 21 residues. V shed 3 bases and J shed 0 bases, with 26 bases lying between them.

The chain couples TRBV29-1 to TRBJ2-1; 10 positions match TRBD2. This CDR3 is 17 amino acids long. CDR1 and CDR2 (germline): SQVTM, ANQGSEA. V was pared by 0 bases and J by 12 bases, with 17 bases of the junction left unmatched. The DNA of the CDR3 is TGCAGCGTTGAAGATCGGGCTAGCGGGAGCCAAATGTTGCGGCAGTTCTTC. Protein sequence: CSVEDRASGSQMLRQFF.

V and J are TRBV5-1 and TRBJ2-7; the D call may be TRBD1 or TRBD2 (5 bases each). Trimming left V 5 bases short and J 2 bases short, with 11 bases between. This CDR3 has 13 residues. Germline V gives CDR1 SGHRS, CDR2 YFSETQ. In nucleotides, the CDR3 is TGCGCCAGCAGGGGACCGGATCCCTACGAGCAGTACTTC. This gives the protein CASRGPDPYEQYF.

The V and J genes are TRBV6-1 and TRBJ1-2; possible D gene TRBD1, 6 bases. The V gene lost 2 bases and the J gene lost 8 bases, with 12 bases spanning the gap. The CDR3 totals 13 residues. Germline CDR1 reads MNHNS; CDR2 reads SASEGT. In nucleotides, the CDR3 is TGTGCCAGCAGTGAAACCCCAGGGGAGGGCTACACCTTC. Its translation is CASSETPGEGYTF.

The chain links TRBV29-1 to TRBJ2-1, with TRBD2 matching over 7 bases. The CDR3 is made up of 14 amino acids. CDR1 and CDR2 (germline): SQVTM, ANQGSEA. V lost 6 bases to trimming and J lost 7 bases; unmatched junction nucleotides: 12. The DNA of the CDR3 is TGCAGCGTGAACGGGAGGAGGCAGATGAATGAGCAGTTCTTC. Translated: CSVNGRRQMNEQFF.

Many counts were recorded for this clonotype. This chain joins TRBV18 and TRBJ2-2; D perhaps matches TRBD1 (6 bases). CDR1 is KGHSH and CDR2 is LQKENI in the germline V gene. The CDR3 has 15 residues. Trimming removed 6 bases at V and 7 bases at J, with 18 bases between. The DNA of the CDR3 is TGTGCCAGCTCCCTTCGGACAGACCAAATCGGGGAGCTGTTTTTT. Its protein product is CASSLRTDQIGELFF.

CDR3 nucleotide sequence: TGTGCCAGCAGTGGGAGGCGGGGGGGCGAATGGCTGAAATCCTACGAGCAGTACTTC. This translates into CASSGRRGGEWLKSYEQYF. The chain links TRBV12-3 or TRBV12-4 to TRBJ2-7; TRBD2 aligns across 9 bases. V gave up 5 bases and J gave up 1 base; unmatched junction bases: 18. CDR3 size: 19 residues.

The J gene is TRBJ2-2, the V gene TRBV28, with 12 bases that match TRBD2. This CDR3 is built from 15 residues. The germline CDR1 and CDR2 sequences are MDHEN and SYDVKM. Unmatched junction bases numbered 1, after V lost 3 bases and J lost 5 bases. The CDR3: CASSFGLAGTGELFF. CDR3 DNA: TGTGCCAGCAGTTTTGGACTAGCGGGAACCGGGGAGCTGTTTTTT.

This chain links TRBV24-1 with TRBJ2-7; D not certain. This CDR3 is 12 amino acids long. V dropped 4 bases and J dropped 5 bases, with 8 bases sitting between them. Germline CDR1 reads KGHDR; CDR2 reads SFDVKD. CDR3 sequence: CATSDNTHEQYF. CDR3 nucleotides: TGTGCCACCAGTGACAACACCCACGAGCAGTACTTC.

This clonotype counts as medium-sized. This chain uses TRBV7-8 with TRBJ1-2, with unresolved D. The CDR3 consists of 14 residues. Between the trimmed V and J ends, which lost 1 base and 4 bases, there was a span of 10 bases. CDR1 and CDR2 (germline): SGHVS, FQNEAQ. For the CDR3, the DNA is TGTGCCAGCAGCTTAGAGCGTACCTTCTATGGCTACACCTTC. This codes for CASSLERTFYGYTF.

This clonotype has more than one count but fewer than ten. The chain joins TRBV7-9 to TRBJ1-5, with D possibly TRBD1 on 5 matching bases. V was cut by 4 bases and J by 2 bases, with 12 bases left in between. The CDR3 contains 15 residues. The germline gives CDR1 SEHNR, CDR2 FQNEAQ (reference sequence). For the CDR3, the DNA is TGTGCCAGCAGCTCCGTGGGGCCAGGCAATCAGCCCCAGCATTTT. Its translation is CASSSVGPGNQPQHF.

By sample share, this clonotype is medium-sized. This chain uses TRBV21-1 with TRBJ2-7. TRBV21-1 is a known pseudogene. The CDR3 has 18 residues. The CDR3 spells CASSNPTSWGGRSYEQYF. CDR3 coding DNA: TGTGCCAGCAGCAACCCGACCAGCTGGGGAGGTAGGTCCTACGAGCAGTACTTC.

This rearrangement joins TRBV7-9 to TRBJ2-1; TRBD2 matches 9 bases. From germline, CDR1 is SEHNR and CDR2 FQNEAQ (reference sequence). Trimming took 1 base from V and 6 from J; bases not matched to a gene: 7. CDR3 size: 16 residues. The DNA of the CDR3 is TGTGCCAGCAGCTTAGTCGGCGGGAGGGCCGTCAATGAGCAGTTCTTC. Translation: CASSLVGGRAVNEQFF.

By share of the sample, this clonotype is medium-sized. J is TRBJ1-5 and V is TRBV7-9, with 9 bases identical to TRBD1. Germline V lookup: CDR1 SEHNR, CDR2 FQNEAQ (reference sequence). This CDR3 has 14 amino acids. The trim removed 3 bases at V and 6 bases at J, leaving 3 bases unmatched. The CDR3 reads CASSFGQGIQPQHF. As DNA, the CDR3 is TGTGCCAGCAGCTTCGGACAGGGGATTCAGCCCCAGCATTTT. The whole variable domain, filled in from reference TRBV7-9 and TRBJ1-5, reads DTGVSQNPRHKITKRGQNVTFRCDPISEHNRLYWYRQTLGQGPEFLTYFQNEAQLEKSRLLSDRFSAERPKGSFSTLEIQRTEQGDSAMYLCASSFGQGIQPQHFGDGTRLSIL.

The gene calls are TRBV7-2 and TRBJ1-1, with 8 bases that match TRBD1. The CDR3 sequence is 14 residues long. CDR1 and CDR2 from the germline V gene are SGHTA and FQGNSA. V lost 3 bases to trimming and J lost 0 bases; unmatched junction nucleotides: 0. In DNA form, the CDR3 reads TGTGCCAGCAGCTTGGACAGGGTGAACACTGAAGCTTTCTTT. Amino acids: CASSLDRVNTEAFF.

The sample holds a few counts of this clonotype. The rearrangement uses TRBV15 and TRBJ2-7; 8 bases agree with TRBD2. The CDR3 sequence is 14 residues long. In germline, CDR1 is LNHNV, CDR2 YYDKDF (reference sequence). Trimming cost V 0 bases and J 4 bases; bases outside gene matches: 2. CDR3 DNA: TGTGCCACCAGCAGAGATTTAGCGGGATACGAGCAGTACTTC. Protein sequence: CATSRDLAGYEQYF.

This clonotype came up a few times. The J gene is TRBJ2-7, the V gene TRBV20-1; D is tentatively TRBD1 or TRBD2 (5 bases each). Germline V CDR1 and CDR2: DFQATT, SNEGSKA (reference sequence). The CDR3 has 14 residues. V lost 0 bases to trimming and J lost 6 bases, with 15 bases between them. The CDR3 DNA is TGCAGTGCTAGAGATCAAGGCAGGGAGTCCGAGCAGTACTTC. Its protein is CSARDQGRESEQYF.

The CDR3 nucleotides are TGTGCCAGCAGTAAGACAGGAACTCCGGGGACAGATACGCAGTATTTT. Translated, it gives CASSKTGTPGTDTQYF. This chain connects TRBV12-3 or TRBV12-4 to TRBJ2-3; possibly TRBD1 for D (6 bases). V was pared by 5 bases and J by 3 bases, with 18 bases between. The CDR3 spans 16 residues.

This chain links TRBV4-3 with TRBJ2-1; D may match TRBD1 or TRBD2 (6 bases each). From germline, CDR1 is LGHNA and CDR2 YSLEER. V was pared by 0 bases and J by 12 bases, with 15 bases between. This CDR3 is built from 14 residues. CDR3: CASSQEVAGGRQFF. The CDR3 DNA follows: TGCGCCAGCAGCCAAGAGGTGGCCGGGGGCAGGCAGTTCTTC.

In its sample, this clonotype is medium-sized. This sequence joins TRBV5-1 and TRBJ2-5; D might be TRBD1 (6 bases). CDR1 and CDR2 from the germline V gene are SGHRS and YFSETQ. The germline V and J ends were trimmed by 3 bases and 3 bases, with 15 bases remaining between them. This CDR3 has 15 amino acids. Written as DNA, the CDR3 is TGCGCCAGCAGCTACCACAGGGCGAGAAAAGAGACCCAGTACTTC. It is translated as CASSYHRARKETQYF.

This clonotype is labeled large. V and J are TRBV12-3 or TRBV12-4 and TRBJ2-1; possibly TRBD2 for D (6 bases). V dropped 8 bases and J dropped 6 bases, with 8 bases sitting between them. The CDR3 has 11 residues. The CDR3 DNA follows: TGTGCCAGCGGGCGGGGCAATGAGCAGTTCTTC. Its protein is CASGRGNEQFF.

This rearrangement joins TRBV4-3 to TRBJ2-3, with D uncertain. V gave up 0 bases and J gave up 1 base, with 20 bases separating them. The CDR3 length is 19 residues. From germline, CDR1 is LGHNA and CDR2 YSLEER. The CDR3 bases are TGCGCCAGCAGCCAAGATCTGCGCAGCCTAGTACAAGGCACAGATACGCAGTATTTT. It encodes CASSQDLRSLVQGTDTQYF.

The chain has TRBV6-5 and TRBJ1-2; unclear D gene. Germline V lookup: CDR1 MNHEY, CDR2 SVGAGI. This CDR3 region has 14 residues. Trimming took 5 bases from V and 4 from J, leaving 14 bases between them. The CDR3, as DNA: TGTGCCAGCAGTCCCGGCCCGCCCGCCTATGGCTACACCTTC. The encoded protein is CASSPGPPAYGYTF.

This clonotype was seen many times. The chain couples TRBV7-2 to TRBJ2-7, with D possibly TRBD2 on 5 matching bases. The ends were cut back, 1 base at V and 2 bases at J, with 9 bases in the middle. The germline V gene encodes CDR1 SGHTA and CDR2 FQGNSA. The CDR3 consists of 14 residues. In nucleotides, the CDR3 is TGTGCCAGCAGCTTAGGGGAGTACCCCTACGAGCAGTACTTC. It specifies CASSLGEYPYEQYF.

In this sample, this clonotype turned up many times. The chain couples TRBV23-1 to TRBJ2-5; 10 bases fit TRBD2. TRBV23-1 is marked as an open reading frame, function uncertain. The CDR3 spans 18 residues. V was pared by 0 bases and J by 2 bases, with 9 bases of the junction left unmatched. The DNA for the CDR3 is TGCGCCAGCAGTCAATCCTCAGAACTAGCGGGAAGGCAAGAGACCCAGTACTTC. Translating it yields CASSQSSELAGRQETQYF.

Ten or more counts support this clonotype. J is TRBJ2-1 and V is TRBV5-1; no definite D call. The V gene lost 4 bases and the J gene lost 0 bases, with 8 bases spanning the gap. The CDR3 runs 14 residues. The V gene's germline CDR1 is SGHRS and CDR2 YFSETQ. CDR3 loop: CASSPVSSYNEQFF. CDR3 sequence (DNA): TGCGCCAGCAGCCCCGTGAGCTCCTACAATGAGCAGTTCTTC.

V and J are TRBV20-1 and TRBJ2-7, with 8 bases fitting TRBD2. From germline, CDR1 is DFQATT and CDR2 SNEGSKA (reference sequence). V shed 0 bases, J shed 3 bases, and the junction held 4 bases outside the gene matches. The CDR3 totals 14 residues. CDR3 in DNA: TGCAGTGCTAGAGATGCGGGGGGCGGCTACGAGCAGTACTTC. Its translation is CSARDAGGGYEQYF.